A single sample is the source of the 15 T cell receptor beta chains below, sequenced in a study of T cell repertoires in cytomegalovirus infection. TCRdb re-called the reads with MiXCR, one entry per CDR3 protein. This table has roughly 800,000 distinct CDR3 sequences, just under 30% appearing once. Antigens for these TCRs are unknown. Source: cultured CD8+ T cells from PBMCs, taken from culture after CMV antigen stimulation. These receptors came from a human donor in good health (CMV status not recorded). Some clones in this sample may be carry-over from other donors' samples.

The rearrangement uses TRBV5-6 and TRBJ2-7; D perhaps matches TRBD2 (7 bases). In germline, CDR1 is SGHDT, CDR2 YYEEEE. This CDR3 has 16 amino acids. V was cut by 1 base and J by 3 bases, with 17 bases left in between. The CDR3 region is CASSLSRRGPDYEQYF. CDR3 nucleotide sequence: TGTGCCAGCAGCTTGAGTAGGCGGGGGCCCGACTACGAGCAGTACTTC. Supplemented by reference TRBV5-6 and TRBJ2-7, the full variable domain reads DAGVTQSPTHLIKTRGQQVTLRCSPKSGHDTVSWYQQALGQGPQFIFQYYEEEERQRGNFPDRFSGHQFPNYSSELNVNALLLGDSALYLCASSLSRRGPDYEQYFGPGTRLTVT.

The chain joins TRBV6-1 to TRBJ2-1; tentative D call: TRBD2 (6 bases). This CDR3 contains 16 residues. V dropped 6 bases and J dropped 5 bases, with 20 bases sitting between them. CDR1 is MNHNS and CDR2 is SASEGT in the germline V gene. In nucleotides, the CDR3 is TGTGCCAGCAGCGCCTCGGTTGCCTGGGGGGACAATGAGCAGTTCTTC. Translated, it gives CASSASVAWGDNEQFF.

The rearrangement links TRBV7-9 to TRBJ2-1; 8 bases map to TRBD2. Germline V gives CDR1 SEHNR, CDR2 FQNEAQ (reference sequence). The trim removed 6 bases at V and 7 bases at J, leaving 17 bases unmatched. This CDR3 is 17 amino acids long. This CDR3 reads CASSSAGGAVQRNEQFF. The CDR3 DNA sequence: TGTGCCAGCAGTTCCGCCGGGGGGGCAGTACAGAGGAATGAGCAGTTCTTC.

This chain connects TRBV27 to TRBJ2-3; tentatively, D is TRBD1 (6 bases). The CDR3 runs 15 residues. The germline gives CDR1 MNHEY, CDR2 SMNVEV (reference sequence). Trimming took off 6 bases at V and 3 bases at J, with 16 bases between the two ends. DNA for the CDR3: TGTGCCAGCAGCCGCCGGGACACATATACAGATACGCAGTATTTT. Translated: CASSRRDTYTDTQYF.

This clonotype has just one count. The rearrangement joins TRBV9 to TRBJ2-1; 12 positions agree with TRBD2. The CDR3 has 17 amino acids. The J segment lost 7 bases and the V segment lost 4 bases, leaving 12 bases of the junction unmatched. Germline lookup yields CDR1 SGDLS and CDR2 YYNGEE. CDR3 in DNA: TGTGCCAGCAGCCCAGGACTAGCGGGGTCCTTAGCGAATGAGCAGTTCTTC. Protein product: CASSPGLAGSLANEQFF.

The rearrangement uses TRBV20-1 and TRBJ2-1; D is unclear. Germline-derived CDR1 and CDR2 are DFQATT and SNEGSKA (reference sequence). V lost 1 base, J lost 7 bases, and 11 bases lay in between. The CDR3 is 13 residues long. The CDR3 is CSARGWVKNEQFF. The CDR3 nucleotides read TGCAGTGCTAGAGGATGGGTTAAAAATGAGCAGTTCTTC.

This clonotype was counted between two and nine times. The genes are TRBV19 and TRBJ2-3; D gene ambiguous. Trimming took off 0 bases at V and 0 bases at J, with 7 bases between the two ends. CDR3 length equals 15 residues. Looked up from germline, CDR1 is LNHDA and CDR2 is SQIVND (reference sequence). Here the CDR3 DNA reads TGTGCCAGTAGTATAGAGGAGACTAGCACAGATACGCAGTATTTT. The encoded protein is CASSIEETSTDTQYF.

The genes are TRBV29-1 and TRBJ2-3; D unclear. The V and J ends lost 7 bases and 3 bases respectively, with 14 bases between them. CDR3 length equals 13 residues. Germline values: CDR1 SQVTM, CDR2 ANQGSEA. As DNA, the CDR3 is TGCAGCGCCCAGTTGTGGGAAACAGATACGCAGTATTTT. This sequence encodes CSAQLWETDTQYF.

The V and J genes are TRBV20-1 and TRBJ2-7; TRBD1 matches 12 bases. This CDR3 region has 15 residues. The germline CDR1 and CDR2 sequences are DFQATT and SNEGSKA (reference sequence). V lost 1 base, J lost 4 bases, and 5 bases stayed unmatched. The DNA of the CDR3 is TGCAGTGCTAGAGCCGGGACAGGGGGCGGGTACGAGCAGTACGTC. This codes for CSARAGTGGGYEQYV.

In its sample, this clonotype was seen many times. The chain has TRBV12-3 or TRBV12-4 and TRBJ2-3; no clear D gene. CDR3 length: 13 residues. The V gene lost 6 bases and the J gene lost 2 bases, with 9 bases spanning the gap. The CDR3 DNA reads as TGTGCCAGCAGGCTTTGGGCCACAGATACGCAGTATTTT. Its protein is CASRLWATDTQYF.

Only a few counts were recorded for this clonotype. V and J are TRBV12-3 or TRBV12-4 and TRBJ2-4; D unresolved. The CDR3 consists of 17 residues. V was trimmed by 6 bases and J by 6 bases, leaving 24 bases between them. CDR3 amino acids: CASSPKTNRVRGNIQYF. The CDR3 DNA reads as TGTGCCAGCAGCCCTAAGACGAACCGGGTTAGAGGAAACATTCAGTACTTC.

In the case of this clonotype: One junction end does not reproduce the germline sequence, and a read error may be involved. The V gene is TRBV7-6, the J gene TRBJ2-5; unclear D gene. The germline CDR1 and CDR2 sequences are SGHVS and FNYEAQ. CDR3 length: 12 amino acids. CDR3 sequence reads: CASRDARETQYF. DNA of the CDR3: TGTGCTAGCAGAGACGCACGGGAGACCCAGTACTTC. Full variable domain (outside the CDR3, taken from reference TRBV7-6 and TRBJ2-5): GAGVSQSPRYKVTKRGQDVALRCDPISGHVSLYWYRQALGQGPEFLTYFNYEAQQDKSGLPNDRFSAERPEGSISTLTIQRTEQRDSAMYRCASRDARETQYFGPGTRLLVL.

The V call is TRBV9, the J call TRBJ2-2; D not certain. The CDR3 runs 14 residues. Germline V gives CDR1 SGDLS, CDR2 YYNGEE. With 0 bases removed from V and 11 bases from J, the gap between germline ends came to 14 bases. CDR3 region: CASSVAPPVGELFF. The CDR3 region has the DNA TGTGCCAGCAGCGTAGCCCCCCCAGTAGGAGAGCTGTTTTTT.

This clonotype appeared many times. V usage is TRBV7-6 and J usage is TRBJ2-1, with D perhaps matching TRBD1 (5 bases). Per the germline V gene, CDR1 is SGHVS and CDR2 is FNYEAQ. With 3 bases removed from V and 5 bases from J, the gap between germline ends came to 11 bases. This CDR3 has 14 amino acids. The CDR3 sequence: CASSLFGAHNEQFF. The CDR3 DNA follows: TGTGCCAGCAGCTTGTTTGGGGCTCACAATGAGCAGTTCTTC.

The V and J genes are TRBV7-3 and TRBJ1-3; no clear D. CDR1 is SGHTA and CDR2 is FQGTGA in the germline V gene. The CDR3 consists of 18 residues. V lost 2 bases and J 5 bases, leaving 22 bases between the germline ends. The CDR3 DNA sequence: TGTGCCAGCAGCTTAGGAACCCTATTGTTGAGGGATCGAAACACCATATATTTT. Translating it yields CASSLGTLLLRDRNTIYF.